These 30 T cell receptor beta chains were sequenced from one sample in a study of blood T cells in healthy people across ages. A sample-barcoded 5' primer and a J-beta primer mix were used in a second PCR of roughly 7 to 11 cycles. TCRdb re-called the 5' RACE reads with MiXCR, one entry per CDR3 protein. The sample includes nearly 1 million distinct CDR3 sequences, around 54% seen only once; the top ten take around a fifth. The specimen was blood. These receptors were obtained from a woman aged 55-69 years in good health.

The chain recombines TRBV7-8 with TRBJ1-5; possibly TRBD1 for D (6 bases). V was shortened by 7 bases and J by 2 bases, with 18 bases between the two germline ends. The CDR3 totals 16 residues. Germline CDR1 and CDR2: SGHVS and FQNEAQ. The CDR3 region has the DNA TGTGCCAGCACCGTGTGGGCAGGGGAGGGCAATCAGCCCCAGCATTTT. Its protein is CASTVWAGEGNQPQHF.

This clonotype was observed a single time. The genes are TRBV7-9 and TRBJ2-5, with TRBD2 matching over 10 bases. Germline V lookup: CDR1 SEHNR, CDR2 FQNEAQ (reference sequence). CDR3 length equals 18 residues. With V trimmed by 0 bases and J by 11 bases, 18 bases remained unmatched. The CDR3 reads CASSLAEGLAISYNEQYF. The DNA of the CDR3 is TGTGCCAGCAGCTTAGCAGAGGGACTAGCGATCTCCTACAATGAGCAGTACTTC.

A few counts support this clonotype. V and J are TRBV7-2 and TRBJ2-7, with TRBD1 matching over 7 bases. The CDR3 sequence is 15 residues long. Per the germline V gene, CDR1 is SGHTA and CDR2 is FQGNSA. Trimming removed 3 bases from V and 7 bases from J; junction bases left unmatched: 12. CDR3 sequence reads: CASSLRQGGGREQYF. In DNA form, the CDR3 reads TGTGCCAGCAGCTTGCGACAGGGTGGCGGGCGTGAGCAGTACTTC.

In this sample, this clonotype turned up a few times. The genes are TRBV4-2 and TRBJ2-7; 7 nucleotides agree with TRBD2. CDR3 length equals 16 residues. J lost 0 bases, V lost 4 bases, and 9 bases had no gene match. Per the germline V gene, CDR1 is LGHNA and CDR2 is YNFKEQ. The CDR3 sequence: CASSPLDGRSSYEQYF. DNA of the CDR3: TGTGCCAGCAGCCCCCTAGACGGGAGGAGCTCCTACGAGCAGTACTTC.

This clonotype has only one observation. The chain joins TRBV7-9 to TRBJ2-7, with D perhaps given as TRBD1 or TRBD2 (6 bases each). Germline V gene sequence: CDR1 SEHNR, CDR2 FQNEAQ (reference sequence). Deletions cut 11 bases from V and 6 bases from J, with 14 bases between. The CDR3 loop spans 11 amino acids. The CDR3 nucleotides read TGTGCCGTACCGGGGGCTGGCGAGCAGTACTTC. It encodes CAVPGAGEQYF.

V and J are TRBV12-3 or TRBV12-4 and TRBJ2-3; 11 bases match TRBD2. V shed 6 bases and J 6 bases; nucleotides not matched to a gene: 8. The CDR3 has 15 residues. The CDR3 spells CASSLAGGSKDTQYF. CDR3 nucleotides: TGTGCCAGCAGCCTAGCGGGAGGAAGTAAGGATACGCAGTATTTT.

This clonotype turned up a few times. The genes are TRBV11-1 and TRBJ2-3; tentative D call: TRBD2 (6 bases). CDR1 and CDR2 (germline): SGHAT, FQDESV (reference sequence). This CDR3 contains 11 residues. CDR3 protein: CGTSPPDTQYF. CDR3 coding DNA: TGTGGTACTAGCCCTCCAGATACGCAGTATTTT.

This clonotype was observed a few times. The gene calls are TRBV7-2 and TRBJ2-5; TRBD1 matches at 9 bases. Germline V gene sequence: CDR1 SGHTA, CDR2 FQGNSA. The length of the CDR3 is 15 residues. The J segment lost 11 bases and the V segment lost 1 base, leaving 11 bases of the junction unmatched. This CDR3 is CASSLEGQGMREQYF. CDR3 bases: TGTGCCAGCAGCTTAGAGGGACAGGGTATGAGGGAGCAGTACTTC.

This chain connects TRBV14 to TRBJ1-6, with 7 bases lining up with TRBD1. From germline, CDR1 is SGHDN and CDR2 FVKESK. The CDR3 extends over 14 amino acids. J gave up 10 bases and V 1 base, and 4 bases lay outside the gene matches. The CDR3 DNA follows: TGTGCCAGCAGCCAAGTACAGGGGATCTCACCCCTCCACTTT. It translates to CASSQVQGISPLHF.

The rearrangement links TRBV5-1 to TRBJ2-6, with D perhaps being TRBD1 or TRBD2 (5 bases each). The CDR3 covers 22 residues. V was cut by 3 bases and J by 2 bases, with 30 bases left in between. CDR1 and CDR2 (germline): SGHRS, YFSETQ. CDR3 DNA: TGCGCCAGCAGCTCATCTAAGTGGGCAGCCCGGGGCCCCCGTGCTGGGGCCAACGTCCTGACTTTC. It yields the protein CASSSSKWAARGPRAGANVLTF.

This clonotype was seen at least ten times. This chain joins TRBV29-1 and TRBJ2-3; possibly TRBD2 for D (5 bases). V was clipped by 1 base and J by 2 bases, with 10 bases between them. This CDR3 has 14 residues. Germline-derived CDR1 and CDR2 are SQVTM and ANQGSEA. CDR3 loop: CSVEASGITDTQYF. The CDR3 DNA reads as TGCAGCGTTGAAGCCAGCGGAATCACAGATACGCAGTATTTT.

The chain combines TRBV5-1 with TRBJ2-7, with D possibly TRBD2 on 5 matching bases. This CDR3 has 13 residues. Trimming left V 0 bases short and J 3 bases short, with 7 bases between. The germline gives CDR1 SGHRS, CDR2 YFSETQ. The CDR3 spells CASSLDGDYEQYF. The CDR3 nucleotides are TGCGCCAGCAGCTTGGACGGGGACTACGAGCAGTACTTC.

V usage is TRBV4-3 and J usage is TRBJ2-1, with TRBD1 matching 7 bases. This CDR3 comprises 15 residues. Trimming at V came to 8 bases and at J to 3 bases, leaving 10 bases not matched to a gene. From germline, CDR1 is LGHNA and CDR2 YSLEER. The CDR3 protein is CASGRTGTDYNEQFF. The CDR3 nucleotides are TGCGCCAGCGGAAGAACCGGGACAGACTACAATGAGCAGTTCTTC.

The chain has TRBV7-9 and TRBJ1-2; D remains ambiguous. CDR3 length equals 15 residues. The V end lost 6 bases, the J end lost 7 bases, and 21 bases lay between the germline ends. Germline V gene sequence: CDR1 SEHNR, CDR2 FQNEAQ (reference sequence). The CDR3 reads CASSHQRGQGSGYTF. In DNA, the CDR3 is TGTGCCAGCAGTCATCAGCGAGGCCAAGGGAGTGGCTACACCTTC.

J is TRBJ1-1 and V is TRBV4-2; weak D call: TRBD1 (5 bases). This CDR3 spans 14 amino acids. V was trimmed by 0 bases and J by 10 bases, leaving 15 bases between them. Germline loops: CDR1 LGHNA, CDR2 YNFKEQ. The CDR3 here is CASSQERERDRAFF. CDR3 in DNA: TGTGCCAGCAGCCAAGAACGGGAACGAGACAGAGCTTTCTTT.

Only a few counts were recorded for this clonotype. The chain links TRBV20-1 to TRBJ2-5; D remains ambiguous. Germline CDR1 is DFQATT and CDR2 is SNEGSKA (reference sequence). The CDR3 covers 12 residues. V lost 3 bases and J 2 bases, leaving 7 bases between the germline ends. Here the CDR3 reads CSASGRQETQYF. DNA of the CDR3: TGCAGTGCTAGTGGCAGGCAAGAGACCCAGTACTTC.

This clonotype was recorded many times. The chain links TRBV12-3 or TRBV12-4 to TRBJ2-6; the match to TRBD2 covers 10 bases. V lost 5 bases to trimming and J lost 1 base; unmatched junction nucleotides: 8. CDR3 length: 18 amino acids. DNA of the CDR3: TGTGCCAGCAGTCCAACTAGCGGGATCGGATCTGGGGCCAACGTCCTGACTTTC. Protein product: CASSPTSGIGSGANVLTF.

This clonotype was observed a few times. The chain has TRBV12-3 or TRBV12-4 and TRBJ2-1, with D perhaps matching TRBD1 or TRBD2 (5 bases each). Trimming removed 6 bases from V and 7 bases from J, with 13 bases in between. This CDR3 contains 13 residues. The CDR3 sequence: CASSIEGPNEQFF. CDR3 in DNA: TGTGCCAGCAGCATAGAGGGACCAAATGAGCAGTTCTTC.

The genes are TRBV5-1 and TRBJ2-7, with 16 bases that match TRBD2. From germline, CDR1 is SGHRS and CDR2 YFSETQ. The V and J ends lost 2 bases and 7 bases, in that order; junction bases with no gene match: 12. The CDR3 is 18 amino acids. CDR3 DNA sequence: TGCGCCAGCAGCTTTAAGCCGGGACTAGCGGGAGGGGACAATGAGCAGTACTTC. Its translation: CASSFKPGLAGGDNEQYF.

This chain joins TRBV29-1 and TRBJ2-5, with D uncertain. This CDR3 comprises 12 residues. Trimming took 4 bases from V and 0 from J, leaving 6 bases between them. The germline gives CDR1 SQVTM, CDR2 ANQGSEA. CDR3 nucleotides: TGCAGCGTTGTAACGGACCAAGAGACCCAGTACTTC. Translated, it gives CSVVTDQETQYF.

This clonotype was counted at least ten times. The chain joins TRBV7-3 to TRBJ2-3; D unclear. The CDR3 extends over 14 amino acids. V was pared by 1 base and J by 0 bases, with 5 bases between. Germline loops: CDR1 SGHTA, CDR2 FQGTGA. The CDR3 protein is CASSLSHSTDTQYF. In DNA, the CDR3 is TGTGCCAGCAGCTTAAGTCACAGCACAGATACGCAGTATTTT.

This clonotype was detected only once. V and J are TRBV28 and TRBJ2-6; D unresolved. This CDR3 is built from 18 residues. Germline CDR1 reads MDHEN; CDR2 reads SYDVKM. V lost 3 bases, J lost 3 bases, and 18 bases lay in between. The CDR3 nucleotides are TGTGCCAGCAGTTTCGGTCAGCCTAAGCCGTTTGGGGCCAACGTCCTGACTTTC. It codes for CASSFGQPKPFGANVLTF.

The chain links TRBV4-3 to TRBJ2-1, with D unclear. The DNA matches TRBJ2-7 better at its end, which makes the J call doubtful. CDR1 LGHNA and CDR2 YSLEER come from the germline V gene. The CDR3 covers 16 residues. CDR3 residues: CASSQLLQSSYNEQYF. For the CDR3, the DNA is TGCGCCAGCAGCCAATTATTACAAAGCTCCTACAATGAGCAGTACTTC.

About this clonotype: At one end, the junction sequence differs from germline, possibly due to a read error. The chain is built from TRBV29-1 and TRBJ2-3, with TRBD1 identical over 7 bases. The CDR3 sequence is 15 residues long. CDR1 and CDR2 (germline): SQVTM, ANQGSEA. The CDR3 DNA sequence: TGCAGCGTTGAAGAGGGGACAGTGTATACAGATACGCGGTATTTT. Its translation: CSVEEGTVYTDTRYF.

The chain uses TRBV20-1 and TRBJ1-2, with 11 bases fitting TRBD1. Germline V CDR1 and CDR2: DFQATT, SNEGSKA (reference sequence). The V gene end was trimmed by 5 bases and the J gene end by 8 bases; junction bases not matched to a gene: 10. The CDR3 is made up of 14 amino acids. DNA of the CDR3: TGCAGTGCTCCGAGCGGACAGGGGGCTGGAGGCTACACCTTC. Amino acids: CSAPSGQGAGGYTF.

Regarding this clonotype: The conserved phenylalanine or tryptophan normally closing the CDR3 is absent here, so this likely arose from a read error. The chain carries TRBV20-1 and TRBJ2-1; 9 bases fit TRBD2. The trim removed 6 bases at V and 3 bases at J, leaving 9 bases unmatched. Per the germline V gene, CDR1 is DFQATT and CDR2 is SNEGSKA (reference sequence). The CDR3 length is 15 residues. CDR3 residues: CSAAGGLAIYNEQFL. The CDR3 bases are TGCAGTGCGGCGGGGGGGCTAGCGATCTACAATGAGCAGTTCTTA.

This clonotype was counted a few times. The V gene is TRBV11-2, the J gene TRBJ1-2; D not resolved. Germline lookup yields CDR1 SGHAT and CDR2 FQNNGV. There are 13 residues in the CDR3. Trimming removed 1 base at V and 7 bases at J, with 10 bases between. The CDR3 bases are TGTGCCAGCAGCTTAGGAGGGAGTTCTGGCTACACCTTC. It specifies CASSLGGSSGYTF.

The V gene is TRBV15, the J gene TRBJ2-1, with 8 nucleotides matching TRBD2. CDR1 LNHNV and CDR2 YYDKDF come from the germline V gene (reference sequence). The CDR3 extends over 17 amino acids. V lost 4 bases to trimming and J lost 2 bases; unmatched junction nucleotides: 10. CDR3 coding DNA: TGTGCCACCAGCAAGGCTCGGAGCGGGAGTCCCTACAATGAGCAGTTCTTC. Translated, it gives CATSKARSGSPYNEQFF.

The V call is TRBV13, the J call TRBJ2-7, with 7 positions matching TRBD1. Germline V gives CDR1 PRHDT, CDR2 FYEKMQ (reference sequence). Germline trimming cut 5 bases from V and 5 bases from J; bases unmatched to any gene: 9. This CDR3 has 14 residues. CDR3 DNA sequence: TGTGCCAGCAGCAACCGACAGGGACGCAACGAGCAGTACTTC. Translating gives CASSNRQGRNEQYF.

This clonotype was counted only a few times. This sequence joins TRBV4-1 and TRBJ1-4; D remains ambiguous. V shed 8 bases and J shed 8 bases, with 21 bases lying between them. Germline V lookup: CDR1 MGHRA, CDR2 YSYEKL. The CDR3 runs 15 residues. CDR3 sequence: CASRPSVGLREKLFF. CDR3 nucleotides: TGCGCCAGCCGTCCAAGTGTGGGGTTAAGAGAAAAACTGTTTTTT.